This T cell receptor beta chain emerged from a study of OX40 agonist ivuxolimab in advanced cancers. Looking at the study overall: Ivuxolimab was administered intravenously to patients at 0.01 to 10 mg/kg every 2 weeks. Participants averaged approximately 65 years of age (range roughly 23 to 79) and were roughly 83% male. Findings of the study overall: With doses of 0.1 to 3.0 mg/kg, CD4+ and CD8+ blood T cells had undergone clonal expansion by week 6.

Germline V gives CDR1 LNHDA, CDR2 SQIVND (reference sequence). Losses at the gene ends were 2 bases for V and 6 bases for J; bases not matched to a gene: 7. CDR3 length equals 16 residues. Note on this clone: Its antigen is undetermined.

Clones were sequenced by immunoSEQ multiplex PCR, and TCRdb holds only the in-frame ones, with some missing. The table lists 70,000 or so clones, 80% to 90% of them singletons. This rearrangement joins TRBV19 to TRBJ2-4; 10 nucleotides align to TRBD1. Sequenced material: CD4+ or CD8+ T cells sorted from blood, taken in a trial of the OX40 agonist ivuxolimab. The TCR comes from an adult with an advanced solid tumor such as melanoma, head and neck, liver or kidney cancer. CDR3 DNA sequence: TGTGCCAGTAGTATACAAGGACAGGGGGTAGGAAACATTCAGTACTTC. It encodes CASSIQGQGVGNIQYF.